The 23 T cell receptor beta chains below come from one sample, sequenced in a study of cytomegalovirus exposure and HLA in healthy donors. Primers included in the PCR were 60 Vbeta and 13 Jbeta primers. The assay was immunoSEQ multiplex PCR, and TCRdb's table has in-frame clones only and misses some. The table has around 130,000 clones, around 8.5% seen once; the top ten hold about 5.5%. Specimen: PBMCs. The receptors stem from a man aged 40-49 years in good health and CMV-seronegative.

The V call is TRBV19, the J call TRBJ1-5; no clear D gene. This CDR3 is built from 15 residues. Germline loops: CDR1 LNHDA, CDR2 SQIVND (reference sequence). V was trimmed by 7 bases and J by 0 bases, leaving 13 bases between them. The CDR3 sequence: CASMRASNSNQPQHF. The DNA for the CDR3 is TGTGCCAGTATGAGGGCCAGCAATAGCAATCAGCCCCAGCATTTT.

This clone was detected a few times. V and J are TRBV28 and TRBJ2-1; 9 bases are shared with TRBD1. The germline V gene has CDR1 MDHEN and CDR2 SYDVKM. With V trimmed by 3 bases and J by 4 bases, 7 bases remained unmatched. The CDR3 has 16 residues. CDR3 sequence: CASSFSGTGFYNEQFF. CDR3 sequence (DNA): TGTGCCAGCAGTTTTTCCGGGACAGGGTTTTACAATGAGCAGTTCTTC.

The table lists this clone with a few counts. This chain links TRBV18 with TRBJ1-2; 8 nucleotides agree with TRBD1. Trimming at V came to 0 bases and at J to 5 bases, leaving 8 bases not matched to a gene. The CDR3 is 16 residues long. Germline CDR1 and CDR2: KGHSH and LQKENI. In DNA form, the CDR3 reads TGTGCCAGCTCACCACCGCAGGGGGCATACCTGTATGGCTACACCTTC. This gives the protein CASSPPQGAYLYGYTF.

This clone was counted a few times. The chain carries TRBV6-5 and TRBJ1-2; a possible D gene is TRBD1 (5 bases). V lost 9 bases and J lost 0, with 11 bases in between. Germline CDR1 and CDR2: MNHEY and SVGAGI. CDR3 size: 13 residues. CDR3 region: CASRLGANYGYTF. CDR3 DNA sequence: TGTGCCAGTAGACTAGGGGCTAACTATGGCTACACCTTC.

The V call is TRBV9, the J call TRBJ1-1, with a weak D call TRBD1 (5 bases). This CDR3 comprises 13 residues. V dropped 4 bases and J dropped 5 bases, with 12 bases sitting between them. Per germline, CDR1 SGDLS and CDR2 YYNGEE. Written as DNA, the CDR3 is TGTGCCAGCAGCCTCGGGGGGTGGACTGAAGCTTTCTTT. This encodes CASSLGGWTEAFF.

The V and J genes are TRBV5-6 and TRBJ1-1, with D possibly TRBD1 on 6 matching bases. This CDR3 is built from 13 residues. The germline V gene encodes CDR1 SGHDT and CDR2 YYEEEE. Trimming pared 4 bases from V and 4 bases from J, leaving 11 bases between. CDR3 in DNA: TGTGCCAGCAGCCTTACAGGGAGCACTGAAGCTTTCTTT. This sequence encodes CASSLTGSTEAFF.

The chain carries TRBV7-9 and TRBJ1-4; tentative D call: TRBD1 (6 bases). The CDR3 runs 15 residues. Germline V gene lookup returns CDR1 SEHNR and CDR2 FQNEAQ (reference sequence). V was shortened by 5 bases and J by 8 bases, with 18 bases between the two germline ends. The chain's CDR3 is CASSADSGAGEKLFF. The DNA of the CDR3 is TGTGCCAGCAGCGCCGACTCAGGGGCCGGGGAAAAACTGTTTTTT.

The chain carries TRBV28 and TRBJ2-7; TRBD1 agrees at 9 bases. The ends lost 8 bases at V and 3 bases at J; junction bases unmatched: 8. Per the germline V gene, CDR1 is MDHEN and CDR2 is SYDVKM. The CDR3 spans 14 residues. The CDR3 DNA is TGTGCCAGCCGTGGGGACAGGGAGTTCTACGAGCAGTACTTC. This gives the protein CASRGDREFYEQYF. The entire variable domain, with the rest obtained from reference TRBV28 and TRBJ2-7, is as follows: DVKVTQSSRYLVKRTGEKVFLECVQDMDHENMFWYRQDPGLGLRLIYFSYDVKMKEKGDIPEGYSVSREKKERFSLILESASTNQTSMYLCASRGDREFYEQYFGPGTRLTVT.

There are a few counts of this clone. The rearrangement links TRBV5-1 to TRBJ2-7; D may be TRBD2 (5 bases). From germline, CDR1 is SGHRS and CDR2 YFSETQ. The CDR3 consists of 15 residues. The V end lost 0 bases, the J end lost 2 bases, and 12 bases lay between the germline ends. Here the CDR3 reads CASSLGTGGAYEQYF. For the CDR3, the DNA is TGCGCCAGCAGCTTGGGGACTGGCGGCGCCTACGAGCAGTACTTC.

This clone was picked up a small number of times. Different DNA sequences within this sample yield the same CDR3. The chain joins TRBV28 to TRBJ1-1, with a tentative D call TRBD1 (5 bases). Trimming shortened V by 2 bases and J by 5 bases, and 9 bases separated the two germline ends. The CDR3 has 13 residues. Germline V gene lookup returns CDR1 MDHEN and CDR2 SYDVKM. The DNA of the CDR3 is TGTGCCAGCAGTTTACCGGGGGGTACTGAAGCTTTCTTT. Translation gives CASSLPGGTEAFF.

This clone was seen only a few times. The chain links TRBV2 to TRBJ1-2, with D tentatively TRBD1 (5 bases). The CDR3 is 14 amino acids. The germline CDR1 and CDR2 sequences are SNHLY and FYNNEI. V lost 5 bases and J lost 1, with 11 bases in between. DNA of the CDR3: TGTGCCAGCAGTCAGGGCTTGGGTAACTATGGCTACACCTTC. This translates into CASSQGLGNYGYTF.

In DNA form, the CDR3 reads TGTGCCAGCAGCGTAGGCCCCGGGACACCGGCCTACGAGCAGTACTTC. Protein sequence: CASSVGPGTPAYEQYF. This chain connects TRBV9 to TRBJ2-7, with a possible D match to TRBD1 (6 bases). The CDR3 totals 16 residues. V lost 0 bases and J 2 bases, leaving 15 bases between the germline ends. The germline CDR1 and CDR2 sequences are SGDLS and YYNGEE.

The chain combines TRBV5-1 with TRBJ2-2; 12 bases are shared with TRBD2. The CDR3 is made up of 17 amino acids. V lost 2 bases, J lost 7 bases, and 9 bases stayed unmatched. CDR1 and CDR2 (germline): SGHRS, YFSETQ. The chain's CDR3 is CASSFASGGASGGELFF. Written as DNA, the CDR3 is TGCGCCAGCAGCTTTGCTAGCGGGGGGGCCTCTGGCGGGGAGCTGTTTTTT.

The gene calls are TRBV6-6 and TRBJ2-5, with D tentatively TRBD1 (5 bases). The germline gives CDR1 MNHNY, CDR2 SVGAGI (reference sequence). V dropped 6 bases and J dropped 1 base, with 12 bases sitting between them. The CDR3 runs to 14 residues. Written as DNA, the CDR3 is TGTGCCAGCAGCCCGACAGCCCCCCAAGAGACCCAGTACTTC. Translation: CASSPTAPQETQYF.

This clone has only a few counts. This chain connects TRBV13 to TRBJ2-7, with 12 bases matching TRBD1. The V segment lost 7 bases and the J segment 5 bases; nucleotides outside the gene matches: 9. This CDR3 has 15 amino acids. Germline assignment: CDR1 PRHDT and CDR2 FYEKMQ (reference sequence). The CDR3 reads CASTRPGQGADEQYF. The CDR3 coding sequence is TGTGCCAGCACCCGACCGGGACAGGGGGCAGACGAGCAGTACTTC.

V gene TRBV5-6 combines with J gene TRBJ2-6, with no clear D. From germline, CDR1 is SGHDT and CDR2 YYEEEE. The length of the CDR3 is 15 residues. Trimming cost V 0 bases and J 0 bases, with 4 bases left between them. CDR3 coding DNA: TGTGCCAGCAGCTTGGACAGCTCTGGGGCCAACGTCCTGACTTTC. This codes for CASSLDSSGANVLTF.

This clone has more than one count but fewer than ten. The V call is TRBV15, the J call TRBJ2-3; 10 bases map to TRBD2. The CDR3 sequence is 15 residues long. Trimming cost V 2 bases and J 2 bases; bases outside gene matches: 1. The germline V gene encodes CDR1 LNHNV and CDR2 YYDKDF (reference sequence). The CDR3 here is CATSRLAGATDTQYF. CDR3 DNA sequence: TGTGCCACCAGCAGACTAGCGGGAGCCACAGATACGCAGTATTTT.

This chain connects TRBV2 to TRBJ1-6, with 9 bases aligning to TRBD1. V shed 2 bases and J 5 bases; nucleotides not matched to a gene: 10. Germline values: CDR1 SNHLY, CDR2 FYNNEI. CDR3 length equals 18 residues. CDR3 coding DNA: TGTGCCAGCAGTGAATTAGATACCGGGACAGGGAATAATTCACCCCTCCACTTT. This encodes CASSELDTGTGNNSPLHF.

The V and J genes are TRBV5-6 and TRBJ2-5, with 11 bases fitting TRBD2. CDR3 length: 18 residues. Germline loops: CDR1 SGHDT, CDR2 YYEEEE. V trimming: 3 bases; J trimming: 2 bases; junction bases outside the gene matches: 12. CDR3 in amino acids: CASSSIGPSGGTQETQYF. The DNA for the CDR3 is TGTGCCAGCAGCTCCATAGGGCCTAGCGGGGGGACGCAAGAGACCCAGTACTTC.

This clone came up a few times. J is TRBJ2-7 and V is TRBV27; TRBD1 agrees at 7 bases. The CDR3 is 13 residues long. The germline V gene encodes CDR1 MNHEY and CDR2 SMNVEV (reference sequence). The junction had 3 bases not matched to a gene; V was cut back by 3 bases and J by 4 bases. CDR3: CASSLGRGYEQYF. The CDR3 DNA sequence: TGTGCCAGCAGTTTGGGCAGGGGGTACGAGCAGTACTTC.

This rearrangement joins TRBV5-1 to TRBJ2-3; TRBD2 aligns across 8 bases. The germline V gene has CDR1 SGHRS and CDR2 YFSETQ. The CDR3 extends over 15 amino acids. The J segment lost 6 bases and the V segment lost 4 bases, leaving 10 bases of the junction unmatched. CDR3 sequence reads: CASSARTSGGDTQYF. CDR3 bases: TGCGCCAGCAGCGCCCGAACTAGCGGAGGGGATACGCAGTATTTT.

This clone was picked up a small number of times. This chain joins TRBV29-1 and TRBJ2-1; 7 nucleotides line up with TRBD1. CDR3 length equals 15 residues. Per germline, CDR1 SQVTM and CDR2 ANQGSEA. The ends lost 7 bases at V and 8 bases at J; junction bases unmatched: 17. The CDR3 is CSATTQGEQVDEQFF. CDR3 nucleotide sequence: TGCAGCGCAACGACCCAGGGGGAGCAAGTCGATGAGCAGTTCTTC.

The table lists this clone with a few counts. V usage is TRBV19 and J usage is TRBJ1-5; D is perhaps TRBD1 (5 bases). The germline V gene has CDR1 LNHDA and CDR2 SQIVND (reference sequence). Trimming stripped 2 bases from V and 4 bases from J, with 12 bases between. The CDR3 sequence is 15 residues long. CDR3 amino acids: CASSITTVANQPQHF. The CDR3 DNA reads TGTGCCAGTAGTATAACGACAGTAGCAAATCAGCCCCAGCATTTT.